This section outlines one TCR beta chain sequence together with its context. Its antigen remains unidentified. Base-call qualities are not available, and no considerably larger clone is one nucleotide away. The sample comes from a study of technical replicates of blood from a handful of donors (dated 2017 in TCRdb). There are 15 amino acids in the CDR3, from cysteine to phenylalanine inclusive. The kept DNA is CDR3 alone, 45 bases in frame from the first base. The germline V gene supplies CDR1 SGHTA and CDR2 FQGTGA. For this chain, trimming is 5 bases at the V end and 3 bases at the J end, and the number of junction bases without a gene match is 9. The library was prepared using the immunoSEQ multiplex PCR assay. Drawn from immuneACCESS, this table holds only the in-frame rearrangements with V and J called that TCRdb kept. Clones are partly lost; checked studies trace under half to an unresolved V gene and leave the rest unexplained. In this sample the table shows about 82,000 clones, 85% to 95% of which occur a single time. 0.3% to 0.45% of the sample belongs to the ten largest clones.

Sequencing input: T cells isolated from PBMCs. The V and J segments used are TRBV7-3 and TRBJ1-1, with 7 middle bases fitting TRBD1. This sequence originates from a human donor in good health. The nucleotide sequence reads TGTGCCAGCAGCCCCCGGGGCCAGGGGGACACTGAAGCTTTCTTT. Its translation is CASSPRGQGDTEAFF.